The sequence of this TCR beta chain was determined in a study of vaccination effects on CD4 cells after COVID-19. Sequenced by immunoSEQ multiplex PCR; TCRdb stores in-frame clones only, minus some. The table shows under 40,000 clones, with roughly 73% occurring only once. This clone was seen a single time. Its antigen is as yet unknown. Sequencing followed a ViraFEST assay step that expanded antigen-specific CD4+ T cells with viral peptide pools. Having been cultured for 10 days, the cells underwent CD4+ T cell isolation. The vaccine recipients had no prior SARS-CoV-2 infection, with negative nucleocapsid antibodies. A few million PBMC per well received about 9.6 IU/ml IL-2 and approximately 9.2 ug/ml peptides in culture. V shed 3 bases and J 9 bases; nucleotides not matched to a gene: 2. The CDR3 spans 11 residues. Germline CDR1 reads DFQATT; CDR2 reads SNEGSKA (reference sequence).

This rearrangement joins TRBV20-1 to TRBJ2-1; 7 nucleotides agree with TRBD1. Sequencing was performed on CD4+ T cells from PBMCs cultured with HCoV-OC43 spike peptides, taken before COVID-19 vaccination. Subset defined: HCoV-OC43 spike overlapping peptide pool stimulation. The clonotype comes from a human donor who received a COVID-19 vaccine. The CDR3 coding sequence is TGCAGTGCTAGCTCAGGGGGTGAGCAGTTCTTC. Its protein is CSASSGGEQFF.